The 26 T cell receptor beta chains below all came from one sample that was sequenced in a study of PD-L1 blockade in urothelial cancer. Method: immunoSEQ multiplex PCR; TCRdb's copy keeps in-frame clones and lacks some. The sample includes 95,000 or so clones, over 75% of them seen just once. Time point described: pretreatment peripheral blood. This specimen consisted of PBMCs, obtained around atezolizumab (anti-PD-L1) treatment. These receptors all come from a man in his sixties with urothelial cancer.

This clone was counted once. The V gene is TRBV6-1, the J gene TRBJ1-1, with TRBD1 matching 7 bases. V was pared by 6 bases and J by 10 bases, with 11 bases of the junction left unmatched. Germline assignment: CDR1 MNHNS and CDR2 SASEGT. This CDR3 is 13 amino acids long. The CDR3 is CASSETGVLGAFF. CDR3 DNA: TGTGCCAGCAGCGAAACAGGGGTTTTAGGAGCTTTCTTT.

This clone was recorded once. The V and J genes are TRBV28 and TRBJ1-3, with D uncertain. The CDR3 runs to 12 residues. Trimming cost V 4 bases and J 8 bases, with 9 bases left between them. CDR1 and CDR2 (germline): MDHEN, SYDVKM. In DNA form, the CDR3 reads TGTGCCAGCAGTTCCCTTCGAGACACCATATATTTT. This translates into CASSSLRDTIYF.

CDR3 residues: CSVRGTSTDTQYF. CDR3 DNA sequence: TGCAGCGTTCGAGGAACTAGCACAGATACGCAGTATTTT. The J gene is TRBJ2-3, the V gene TRBV29-1, with D unresolved. There are 13 residues in the CDR3. The V end was cut by 5 bases, the J end by 0 bases, with 9 bases between. Germline lookup yields CDR1 SQVTM and CDR2 ANQGSEA.

The chain has TRBV5-6 and TRBJ1-4; 8 nucleotides agree with TRBD1. Trimming at V came to 4 bases and at J to 8 bases, leaving 4 bases not matched to a gene. Germline CDR1 reads SGHDT; CDR2 reads YYEEEE. This CDR3 has 13 amino acids. CDR3 DNA: TGTGCCAGCAGCGGATGGGACAGGGAAAAACTGTTTTTT. Residues: CASSGWDREKLFF.

The chain joins TRBV7-3 to TRBJ2-2; 8 bases map to TRBD1. Germline V gives CDR1 SGHTA, CDR2 FQGTGA. After removal of 9 bases from V and 0 bases from J, the junction contained 27 bases not matched to a gene. CDR3 length equals 22 residues. Here the CDR3 reads CASHGTGLFSSASYTNTGELFF. The CDR3 region has the DNA TGTGCCAGTCATGGGACAGGTCTTTTTTCTTCGGCTTCGTACACGAACACCGGGGAGCTGTTTTTT. The full variable domain, its missing parts supplied by reference TRBV7-3 and TRBJ2-2, is GAGVSQTPSNKVTEKGKYVELRCDPISGHTALYWYRQSLGQGPEFLIYFQGTGAADDSGLPNDRFFAVRPEGSVSTLKIQRTERGDSAVYLCASHGTGLFSSASYTNTGELFFGEGSRLTVL.

The V and J genes are TRBV19 and TRBJ2-2, with 14 bases lining up with TRBD2. Germline-derived CDR1 and CDR2 are LNHDA and SQIVND (reference sequence). CDR3 size: 20 residues. J was trimmed by 5 bases and V by 8 bases; bases with no gene match: 19. The DNA of the CDR3 is TGTGCCAGTTCAAGACTAGCGGGAGGGCCGGGGTTAGGAAAAACCGGGGAGCTGTTTTTT. The encoded protein is CASSRLAGGPGLGKTGELFF.

A single count supports this clone. The V gene is TRBV9, the J gene TRBJ2-1, with TRBD2 matching 9 bases. This CDR3 has 16 residues. J lost 12 bases, V lost 1 base, and 14 bases had no gene match. Per germline, CDR1 SGDLS and CDR2 YYNGEE. As DNA, the CDR3 is TGTGCCAGCAGCGTAACGGGTCTAGCGGGGACGGAGGGGCAGTTCTTC. This sequence encodes CASSVTGLAGTEGQFF.

The chain is built from TRBV9 and TRBJ1-4; weak D call: TRBD1 (6 bases). With 3 bases removed from V and 4 bases from J, the gap between germline ends came to 10 bases. Germline V CDR1 and CDR2: SGDLS, YYNGEE. The CDR3 is 14 residues long. CDR3 DNA sequence: TGTGCCAGCAGCGCCGGACAGATTAATGAAAAACTGTTTTTT. Its translation: CASSAGQINEKLFF.

The V and J genes are TRBV9 and TRBJ2-7; possibly TRBD2 for D (5 bases). Trimming took off 0 bases at V and 6 bases at J, with 10 bases between the two ends. The CDR3 is made up of 13 amino acids. Germline CDR1 and CDR2: SGDLS and YYNGEE. CDR3 sequence reads: CASSVATAGEQYF. CDR3 sequence (DNA): TGTGCCAGCAGCGTAGCGACCGCGGGCGAGCAGTACTTC.

The chain has TRBV5-1 and TRBJ1-2, with no clear D. This CDR3 has 13 residues. Deletions cut 0 bases from V and 2 bases from J, with 5 bases between. Germline CDR1 and CDR2: SGHRS and YFSETQ. As DNA, the CDR3 is TGCGCCAGCAGCTTGGCCGGGAACTATGGCTACACCTTC. Amino acids: CASSLAGNYGYTF.

The V call is TRBV5-1, the J call TRBJ2-2; 9 bases are a match to TRBD1. This CDR3 is 15 amino acids long. V gave up 7 bases and J gave up 2 bases; unmatched junction bases: 6. CDR1 SGHRS and CDR2 YFSETQ come from the germline V gene. The CDR3 region is CASRTGVSNTGELFF. The CDR3 region has the DNA TGCGCCAGCCGGACAGGGGTTAGTAACACCGGGGAGCTGTTTTTT.

The J gene is TRBJ2-7, the V gene TRBV27; possible D gene TRBD2, 6 bases. CDR3 size: 12 residues. The V and J ends lost 8 bases and 7 bases respectively, with 15 bases between them. Germline CDR1 MNHEY, CDR2 SMNVEV (reference sequence). Here the CDR3 DNA reads TGTGCCAGCTCCTTACCCGGGGGTGAGCAGTACTTC. Translation: CASSLPGGEQYF.

This chain connects TRBV9 to TRBJ2-5; possible D gene TRBD1, 5 bases. The V and J ends lost 0 bases and 7 bases respectively, with 16 bases between them. Germline CDR1 is SGDLS and CDR2 is YYNGEE. This CDR3 contains 15 residues. This chain's CDR3 is CASSVGDSFYGTQYF. The CDR3 region has the DNA TGTGCCAGCAGCGTAGGAGACAGCTTTTACGGGACCCAGTACTTC.

V and J are TRBV27 and TRBJ2-7; 7 bases align to TRBD1. The V gene's germline CDR1 is MNHEY and CDR2 SMNVEV (reference sequence). The CDR3 length is 17 residues. J gave up 6 bases and V 8 bases, and 22 bases lay outside the gene matches. The CDR3 spells CASGRNQLDRQAIEQYF. The DNA of the CDR3 is TGTGCCAGCGGCCGAAATCAACTGGACAGGCAGGCAATCGAGCAGTACTTC.

The rearrangement links TRBV29-1 to TRBJ2-7, with 9 bases aligning to TRBD1. Germline V gene lookup returns CDR1 SQVTM and CDR2 ANQGSEA. This CDR3 region has 14 residues. V shed 0 bases and J 7 bases; nucleotides not matched to a gene: 7. CDR3 residues: CSVEEGTGSGEQYF. The CDR3 region has the DNA TGCAGCGTTGAAGAAGGGACAGGGTCTGGGGAGCAGTACTTC.

The chain is built from TRBV5-6 and TRBJ2-7; 7 bases line up with TRBD1. There are 13 residues in the CDR3. The V segment lost 2 bases and the J segment 7 bases; nucleotides outside the gene matches: 6. Germline loops: CDR1 SGHDT, CDR2 YYEEEE. CDR3 sequence reads: CASSFTGVGEQYF. The DNA of the CDR3 is TGTGCCAGCAGCTTTACAGGGGTGGGGGAGCAGTACTTC.

This clone has just a few counts. This chain uses TRBV7-9 with TRBJ2-7, with 7 bases fitting TRBD1. Unmatched junction bases numbered 7, after V lost 2 bases and J lost 0 bases. From germline, CDR1 is SEHNR and CDR2 FQNEAQ (reference sequence). This CDR3 has 16 residues. The CDR3 loop reads CASSLLPGQSSYEQYF. Written as DNA, the CDR3 is TGTGCCAGCAGCTTACTTCCGGGACAGAGCTCCTACGAGCAGTACTTC.

The J gene is TRBJ2-2, the V gene TRBV9; 8 bases align to TRBD2. After removal of 4 bases from V and 6 bases from J, the junction contained 11 bases not matched to a gene. Germline V gives CDR1 SGDLS, CDR2 YYNGEE. The CDR3 extends over 16 amino acids. The CDR3 loop reads CASSHPRGGSAGELFF. In DNA form, the CDR3 reads TGTGCCAGCAGCCACCCTCGGGGGGGGAGCGCCGGGGAGCTGTTTTTT.

The rearrangement joins TRBV5-4 to TRBJ2-3; the D gene is possibly TRBD2 (6 bases). V was shortened by 0 bases and J by 5 bases, with 7 bases between the two germline ends. The CDR3 is 13 amino acids. Germline V CDR1 and CDR2: SGHNT, YYREEE (reference sequence). As DNA, the CDR3 is TGTGCCAGCAGCTTGGCGGGGGAAGATACGCAGTATTTT. The encoded protein is CASSLAGEDTQYF. The full variable domain, in which reference TRBV5-4 and TRBJ2-3 provide the parts outside the CDR3, is ETGVTQSPTHLIKTRGQQVTLRCSSQSGHNTVSWYQQALGQGPQFIFQYYREEENGRGNFPPRFSGLQFPNYSSELNVNALELDDSALYLCASSLAGEDTQYFGPGTRLTVL.

This sequence joins TRBV28 and TRBJ2-6, with 7 bases matching TRBD2. The CDR3 totals 14 residues. Germline CDR1 reads MDHEN; CDR2 reads SYDVKM. Trimming took 11 bases from V and 3 from J; bases not matched to a gene: 7. The CDR3 protein is CAGGGSDGANVLTF. In DNA, the CDR3 is TGTGCCGGGGGAGGGTCGGATGGGGCCAACGTCCTGACTTTC.

The chain employs TRBV5-4 and TRBJ2-3; 10 bases are shared with TRBD2. The CDR3 consists of 15 residues. V dropped 5 bases and J dropped 1; count of bases not matched to a gene: 4. CDR1 and CDR2 (germline): SGHNT, YYREEE (reference sequence). CDR3 sequence reads: CASRPGTSGTDTQYF. The CDR3 coding sequence is TGTGCCAGCAGACCCGGGACTAGCGGCACAGATACGCAGTATTTT.

The rearrangement links TRBV5-1 to TRBJ1-2, with 7 bases matching TRBD1. This CDR3 spans 13 amino acids. V dropped 4 bases and J dropped 8; count of bases not matched to a gene: 8. The germline V gene encodes CDR1 SGHRS and CDR2 YFSETQ. DNA for the CDR3: TGCGCCAGCAGCCAAGGACAGGACCGGGGCTACACCTTC. Its translation is CASSQGQDRGYTF.

The chain carries TRBV5-6 and TRBJ1-1; no definite D call. Per the germline V gene, CDR1 is SGHDT and CDR2 is YYEEEE. The CDR3 sequence is 17 residues long. V was clipped by 3 bases and J by 0 bases, with 18 bases between them. The CDR3: CASSSGVRWQMNTEAFF. CDR3 nucleotides: TGTGCCAGCAGCTCCGGGGTGAGATGGCAAATGAACACTGAAGCTTTCTTT.

The CDR3 loop is CAWTGGVSKNIQYF. The CDR3, as DNA: TGTGCCTGGACTGGGGGGGTGAGCAAAAACATTCAGTACTTC. The rearrangement links TRBV30 to TRBJ2-4; 7 bases match TRBD2. V dropped 4 bases and J dropped 3; count of bases not matched to a gene: 6. Germline V gene lookup returns CDR1 GTSNPN and CDR2 SVGIG (reference sequence). The CDR3 spans 14 residues.

This clone came up a few times. The gene calls are TRBV19 and TRBJ2-1; 7 positions match TRBD2. CDR1 and CDR2 (germline): LNHDA, SQIVND (reference sequence). The CDR3 consists of 13 residues. V shed 9 bases, J shed 1 base, and the junction held 3 bases outside the gene matches. The CDR3 reads CARTAGSYNEQFF. The DNA of the CDR3 is TGTGCCAGAACAGCGGGATCCTACAATGAGCAGTTCTTC.

This CDR3 is CAIGQGAVDNEQFF. CDR3 coding DNA: TGTGCCATCGGTCAGGGGGCGGTCGACAATGAGCAGTTCTTC. V is TRBV10-3 and J is TRBJ2-1; 8 nucleotides align to TRBD1. With V trimmed by 8 bases and J by 5 bases, 8 bases remained unmatched. Germline assignment: CDR1 ENHRY and CDR2 SYGVKD. The CDR3 length is 14 residues.